The clone carrying this T cell receptor beta chain was recorded once. Its antigen is as yet unknown. This sample is part of a study of cytomegalovirus exposure and HLA in healthy donors. The CDR3 runs to 15 residues. Germline loops: CDR1 SGHAT, CDR2 FQNNGV. J was trimmed by 4 bases and V by 7 bases; bases with no gene match: 8. PCR was performed using 60 Vbeta and 13 Jbeta primers. How the authors handled the data: In a later analysis, of about 80 million unique beta chains, some 10 million appeared in at least two donors. The table came from immunoSEQ multiplex PCR; TCRdb's copy has only in-frame clones and leaves some out. V and J calls and clone size follow that table, whereas D and trimming were derived from the DNA. The table lists about 150,000 clones, approximately 63% of them singletons, with approximately 2% in the top ten. Study-wide points: CMV serostatus was the sole immune exposure information available. In an earlier analysis, productive rearrangement rates for most beta V segments clustered near 87% or 30%. In a later analysis, common viral pathogens appeared linked to several of the most significant clusters.

This TCR was recovered from a woman in her sixties or seventies in good health and CMV-seropositive. This chain links TRBV11-2 with TRBJ1-1, with 11 bases matching TRBD1. The material sequenced was PBMCs. The CDR3 DNA sequence: TGTGCCAGCAACTCGGACAGGGGGCGGGGCACTGAAGCTTTCTTT. Its translation is CASNSDRGRGTEAFF.